The 3 T cell receptor beta chains below all came from one sample that was sequenced in a study of blood T cell repertoires in COVID-19. Sequencing was performed with immunoSEQ multiplex PCR; in TCRdb, only in-frame clones are kept and a portion is missing. The repertoire has 15,000 to 20,000 clones, nearly 90% of them found once; the top ten carry approximately 50%. The sequencing input was peripheral blood. The receptors originated from a human donor in a cohort sampled during active COVID-19.

This chain uses TRBV5-6 with TRBJ1-6; D possibly corresponds to TRBD1 (5 bases). V lost 0 bases, J lost 10 bases, and 11 bases lay in between. Germline CDR1 and CDR2: SGHDT and YYEEEE. The CDR3 runs to 14 residues. In nucleotides, the CDR3 is TGTGCCAGCAGCTTGGTAGCAGGGCGATCACCCCTCCACTTT. This gives the protein CASSLVAGRSPLHF.

The chain has TRBV18 and TRBJ2-3; 12 bases agree with TRBD2. This CDR3 is 13 amino acids long. The junction had 3 bases not matched to a gene; V was cut back by 8 bases and J by 6 bases. CDR1 and CDR2 from the germline V gene are KGHSH and LQKENI. The CDR3 DNA sequence: TGTGCCAGCCGACTAGCGGGGGTGGATACGCAGTATTTT. Amino acids: CASRLAGVDTQYF.

The chain joins TRBV3-1 (or the pseudogene TRBV3-2) to TRBJ2-2; 12 bases are a match to TRBD1. The CDR3 consists of 16 residues. Germline CDR1 and CDR2: LGHDT and YNNKEL (reference sequence). The V segment lost 2 bases and the J segment 5 bases; nucleotides outside the gene matches: 3. CDR3 amino acids: CASSQPGQGATGELFF. The CDR3, as DNA: TGTGCCAGCAGCCAACCGGGACAGGGGGCGACCGGGGAGCTGTTTTTT.